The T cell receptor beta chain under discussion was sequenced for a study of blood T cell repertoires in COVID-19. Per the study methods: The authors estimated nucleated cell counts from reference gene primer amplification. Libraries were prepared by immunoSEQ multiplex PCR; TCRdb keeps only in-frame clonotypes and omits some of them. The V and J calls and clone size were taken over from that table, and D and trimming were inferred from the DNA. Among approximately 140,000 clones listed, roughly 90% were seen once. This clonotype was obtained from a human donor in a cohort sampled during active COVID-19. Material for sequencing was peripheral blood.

Here the CDR3 DNA reads TGTGCCAGCTCACCCCGCGGACAGGGAGCAGAATACACCTTC. As protein: CASSPRGQGAEYTF. This chain connects TRBV18 to TRBJ1-2; TRBD1 aligns across 8 bases. The CDR3 totals 14 residues. Germline-derived CDR1 and CDR2 are KGHSH and LQKENI. The trim removed 3 bases at V and 11 bases at J, leaving 11 bases unmatched.